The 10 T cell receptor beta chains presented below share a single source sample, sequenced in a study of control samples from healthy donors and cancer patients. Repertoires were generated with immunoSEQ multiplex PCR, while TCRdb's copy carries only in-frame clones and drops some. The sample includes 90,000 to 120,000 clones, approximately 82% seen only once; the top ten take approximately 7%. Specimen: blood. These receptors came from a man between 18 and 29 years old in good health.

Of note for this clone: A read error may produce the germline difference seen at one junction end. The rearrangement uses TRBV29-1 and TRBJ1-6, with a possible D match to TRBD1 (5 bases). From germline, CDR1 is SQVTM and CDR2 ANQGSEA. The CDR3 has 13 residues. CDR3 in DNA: TGCAGCGTTCAAGACAGTTATCATTCACCCCTCCACTTT. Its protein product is CSVQDSYHSPLHF.

The CDR3 nucleotides read TGTGCCAGTAGTAGGTCGGTGGGGGAAACTAACTATGGCTACACCTTC. Protein: CASSRSVGETNYGYTF. The V call is TRBV19, the J call TRBJ1-2, with a tentative D call TRBD1 (5 bases). V lost 4 bases to trimming and J lost 0 bases, with 15 bases between them. The CDR3 covers 16 residues. The germline V gene encodes CDR1 LNHDA and CDR2 SQIVND (reference sequence).

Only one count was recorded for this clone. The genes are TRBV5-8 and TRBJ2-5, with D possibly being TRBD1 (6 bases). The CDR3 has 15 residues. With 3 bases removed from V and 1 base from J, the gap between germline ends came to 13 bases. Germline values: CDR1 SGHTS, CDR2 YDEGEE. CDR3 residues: CASSWEGQIQETQYF. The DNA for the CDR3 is TGTGCCAGCAGCTGGGAAGGACAGATCCAAGAGACCCAGTACTTC.

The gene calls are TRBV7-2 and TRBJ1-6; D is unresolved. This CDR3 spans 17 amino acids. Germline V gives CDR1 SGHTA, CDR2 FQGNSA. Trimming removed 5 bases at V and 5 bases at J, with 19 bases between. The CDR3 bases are TGTGCCAGCAGCCTAATCCTTTCAGGTGCGAATAATTCACCCCTCCACTTT. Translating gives CASSLILSGANNSPLHF.

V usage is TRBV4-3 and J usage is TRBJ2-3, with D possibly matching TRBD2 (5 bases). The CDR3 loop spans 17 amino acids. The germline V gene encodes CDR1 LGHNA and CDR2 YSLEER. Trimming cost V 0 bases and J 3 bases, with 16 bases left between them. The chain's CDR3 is CASSQDPRTSETDTQYF. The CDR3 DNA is TGCGCCAGCAGCCAAGATCCAAGGACTTCGGAAACAGATACGCAGTATTTT.

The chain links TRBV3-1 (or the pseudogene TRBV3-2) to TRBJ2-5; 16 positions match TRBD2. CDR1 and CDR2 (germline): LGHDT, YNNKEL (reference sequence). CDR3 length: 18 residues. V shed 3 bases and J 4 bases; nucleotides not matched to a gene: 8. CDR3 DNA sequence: TGTGCCAGCAGCCAGGGACTAGCGGGGGGGCCGATGTCAGAGACCCAGTACTTC. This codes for CASSQGLAGGPMSETQYF.

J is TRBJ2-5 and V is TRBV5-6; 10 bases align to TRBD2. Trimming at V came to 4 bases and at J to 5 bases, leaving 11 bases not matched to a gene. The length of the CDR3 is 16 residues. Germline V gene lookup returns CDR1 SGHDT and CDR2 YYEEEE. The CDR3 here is CASSLTSGAFQETQYF. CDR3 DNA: TGTGCCAGCAGCCTTACTAGCGGGGCGTTCCAGGAGACCCAGTACTTC.

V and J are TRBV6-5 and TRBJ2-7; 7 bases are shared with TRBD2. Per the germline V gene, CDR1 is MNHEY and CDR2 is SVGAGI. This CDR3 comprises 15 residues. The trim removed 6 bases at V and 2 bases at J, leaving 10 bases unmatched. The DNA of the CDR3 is TGTGCCAGCAGCCCCCGGGCTAGCGGAACCTACGAGCAGTACTTC. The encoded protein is CASSPRASGTYEQYF.

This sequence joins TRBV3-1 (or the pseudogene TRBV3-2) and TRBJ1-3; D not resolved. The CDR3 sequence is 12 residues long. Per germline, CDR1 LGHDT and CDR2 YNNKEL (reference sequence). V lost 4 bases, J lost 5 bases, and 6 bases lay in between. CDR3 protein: CASSPGRNTIYF. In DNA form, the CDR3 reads TGTGCCAGCAGCCCCGGACGAAACACCATATATTTT.

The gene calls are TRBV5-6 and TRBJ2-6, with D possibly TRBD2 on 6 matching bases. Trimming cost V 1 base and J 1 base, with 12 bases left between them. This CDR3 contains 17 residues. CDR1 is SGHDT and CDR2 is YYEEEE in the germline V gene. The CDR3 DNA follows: TGTGCCAGCAGCTTGCCAACGGGAGCGTCTGGGGCCAACGTCCTGACTTTC. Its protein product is CASSLPTGASGANVLTF. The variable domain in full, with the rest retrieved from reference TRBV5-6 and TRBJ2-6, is DAGVTQSPTHLIKTRGQQVTLRCSPKSGHDTVSWYQQALGQGPQFIFQYYEEEERQRGNFPDRFSGHQFPNYSSELNVNALLLGDSALYLCASSLPTGASGANVLTFGAGSRLTVL.